A selection of T cell receptor beta chains follows, all from one sample in a study of cytomegalovirus exposure and HLA in healthy donors. Produced via immunoSEQ multiplex PCR; TCRdb's table is partial and in-frame only. This sample has about 120,000 clones, with around 87% found just once. Sequencing was carried out using PBMCs. The receptors here all came from a young woman in good health and CMV-seropositive. The conserved cysteine and the conserved F or W are not part of the CDR3 here. The order of the fields is D gene, V gene, clone size, CDR3 protein. The D gene is left open where the match is weak. Some rows mark clone size as missing; the rest say once, few, many or name a class of expanded clone.

TRBD2 TRBV30 once AWSVLAGPQETQY
TRBD1 TRBV30 - AWGQGAYEQY
TRBD1 TRBV19 - ASSITGAYEQY
TRBD1 TRBV7-2 - ASSLGGPGQGVTNYGYT
- TRBV7-2 - ASSLNILDTQY
- TRBV7-9 - ASSLEFREAGGYT
- TRBV6-5 - ASSPPGRNYGYT
- TRBV21-1 - ASSPNCGGRTYEQY
TRBD1 TRBV29-1 once SAEGQDDYNEQF
TRBD2 TRBV2 - ASSELAGGQETQY
TRBD2 TRBV29-1 - SVRGGVSSYNEQF
- TRBV25-1 - ASSEATGDTEAF
- TRBV12-5 - ASGLVPGSDGYT
- TRBV5-1 - ASSLQGGGYT
- TRBV7-9 - ASSLVGGAF
- TRBV18 few ASSPPSVQGYEQY
- TRBV6-1 - ASSARSSPQF
TRBD2 TRBV11-2 few ASRTLAGSSYEQY
- TRBV19 - ASRSTVEAF
- TRBV11-1 few ASSLDEGDEQY
- TRBV2 - ASKRADPNYGYT
- TRBV7-2 - ASSLGGPQETQY
TRBD1 TRBV13 - ASSPRTGRGQDTQY
TRBD1 TRBV11-2 - ASSPTGLQGEGYT
- TRBV4-2 once ASSHSGTLYYEQY
- TRBV7-6 - ASSLRGNEQF
- TRBV2 - ASTTDYNEQF
- TRBV5-6 - ASSLVGNTGELF
- TRBV20-1 - TLQETQY
- TRBV2 - ASSENPPGPEKLF
TRBD1 TRBV30 - AWSRGTATYEQY
- TRBV28 - ASSAYEQY
TRBD1 TRBV19 medium-sized ASSIGTGGYGYT
- TRBV12-5 - ASGPGGGEQF
TRBD1 TRBV15 - ATSTDRVKAEAF
TRBD1 TRBV19 - ASSPSTGGRAAF